This T cell receptor (beta chain) was recorded in a study of cytomegalovirus exposure and HLA in healthy donors. Notes on the study in general: Analysis was performed later, and it showed HLA-associated TCR beta chains to be more clonally expanded than equally common others.

Germline loops: CDR1 MNHEY, CDR2 SVGAGI. The CDR3 covers 15 residues. V shed 2 bases and J 4 bases; nucleotides not matched to a gene: 6. The PCR employed 60 Vbeta primers together with 13 Jbeta primers. This table comes from immunoSEQ multiplex PCR, and its TCRdb copy is limited to in-frame clones, with some not included. This sample carries 130,000 or so clones, 65% to 85% of them seen once, and the ten largest clones take 2.9%. In regard to this clone: The antigen is unknown.

V and J are TRBV6-5 and TRBJ1-2, with 8 bases aligning to TRBD1. The sequenced material came from PBMCs. The receptor's source is a middle-aged woman in good health and CMV-seropositive. CDR3 amino acids: CASSYGTGSGYGYTF. The CDR3 bases are TGTGCCAGCAGTTACGGGACAGGCTCAGGCTATGGCTACACCTTC.